Following are 21 T cell receptor beta chains from one sample sequenced in a study of technical replicates of blood from a few donors. TCRdb's copy holds only in-frame clones and misses some; the assay was immunoSEQ multiplex PCR. The sample has about 75,000 clones; around 97% are singletons. Sequenced: T cells isolated from PBMCs. These receptors came from a human donor in good health.

This chain connects TRBV27 to TRBJ2-7; 9 positions match TRBD1. Germline V gene sequence: CDR1 MNHEY, CDR2 SMNVEV (reference sequence). This CDR3 comprises 16 residues. V gave up 5 bases and J gave up 3 bases; unmatched junction bases: 11. DNA for the CDR3: TGTGCCAGCAGTAAATTCAGGACAGGGGACTTCTACGAGCAGTACTTC. Protein product: CASSKFRTGDFYEQYF.

This clone was counted a few times. The chain couples TRBV28 to TRBJ1-1; no definite D call. V lost 6 bases and J 6 bases, leaving 14 bases between the germline ends. CDR1 is MDHEN and CDR2 is SYDVKM in the germline V gene. The CDR3 extends over 13 amino acids. The CDR3 region has the DNA TGTGCCAGCAGGGCGTCTGGCGAGGCTGAAGCTTTCTTT. Translation: CASRASGEAEAFF.

This chain uses TRBV9 with TRBJ2-7; D is perhaps TRBD2 (5 bases). Trimming shortened V by 5 bases and J by 5 bases, and 5 bases separated the two germline ends. The CDR3 consists of 10 residues. Germline loops: CDR1 SGDLS, CDR2 YYNGEE. Written as DNA, the CDR3 is TGTGCCAGCAGAGCGGACGAGCAGTACTTC. It yields the protein CASRADEQYF.

The chain carries TRBV5-6 and TRBJ1-2; TRBD1 matches at 8 bases. The CDR3 has 12 amino acids. Germline V gene sequence: CDR1 SGHDT, CDR2 YYEEEE. The ends lost 4 bases at V and 13 bases at J; junction bases unmatched: 9. This CDR3 is CASSQDRDVITF. The CDR3 DNA follows: TGTGCCAGCAGCCAGGACAGGGATGTGATCACCTTC.

The chain couples TRBV7-9 to TRBJ2-7, with 8 bases matching TRBD2. The germline V gene has CDR1 SEHNR and CDR2 FQNEAQ (reference sequence). This CDR3 has 14 residues. The ends lost 4 bases at V and 3 bases at J; junction bases unmatched: 5. CDR3 sequence reads: CASSSSGGVYEQYF. The CDR3 DNA reads TGTGCCAGCAGCTCCAGCGGGGGAGTCTACGAGCAGTACTTC.

The chain employs TRBV7-9 and TRBJ2-7; D possibly corresponds to TRBD1 (6 bases). This CDR3 spans 14 amino acids. CDR1 is SEHNR and CDR2 is FQNEAQ in the germline V gene (reference sequence). Trimming stripped 5 bases from V and 0 bases from J, with 11 bases between. The CDR3 loop is CASSDRFLSYEQYF. For the CDR3, the DNA is TGTGCCAGCAGCGACAGGTTCCTCTCCTACGAGCAGTACTTC.

The rearrangement links TRBV9 to TRBJ1-1; no clear D. CDR3 size: 14 residues. V lost 0 bases to trimming and J lost 1 base, with 7 bases between them. Germline V gives CDR1 SGDLS, CDR2 YYNGEE. This chain's CDR3 is CASSVGPSNTEAFF. CDR3 nucleotides: TGTGCCAGCAGCGTAGGGCCTTCGAACACTGAAGCTTTCTTT.

The V gene is TRBV19, the J gene TRBJ2-7, with D perhaps TRBD1 (5 bases). Germline V lookup: CDR1 LNHDA, CDR2 SQIVND (reference sequence). This CDR3 is built from 14 residues. V shed 10 bases and J shed 0 bases, with 16 bases lying between them. As DNA, the CDR3 is TGTGCCATTTCCCCGACAGCTACCTCCTACGAGCAGTACTTC. Translated, it gives CAISPTATSYEQYF. The full variable domain, its missing parts supplied by reference TRBV19 and TRBJ2-7, is DGGITQSPKYLFRKEGQNVTLSCEQNLNHDAMYWYRQDPGQGLRLIYYSQIVNDFQKGDIAEGYSVSREKKESFPLTVTSAQKNPTAFYLCAISPTATSYEQYFGPGTRLTVT.

The rearrangement uses TRBV5-1 and TRBJ1-3; TRBD1 might be the D (6 bases). Germline CDR1 reads SGHRS; CDR2 reads YFSETQ. The CDR3 extends over 15 amino acids. V gave up 3 bases and J gave up 2 bases, with 12 bases separating them. The CDR3 loop reads CASSSGALPGNTIYF. The CDR3, as DNA: TGCGCCAGCAGCTCAGGGGCCTTGCCTGGAAACACCATATATTTT.

The CDR3: CASSYQGSSGNTIYF. CDR3 nucleotides: TGCGCCAGCAGCTACCAGGGGAGCTCTGGAAACACCATATATTTT. The rearrangement links TRBV5-1 to TRBJ1-3, with a tentative D call TRBD1 (6 bases). V lost 3 bases, J lost 0 bases, and 10 bases lay in between. The germline V gene has CDR1 SGHRS and CDR2 YFSETQ. The CDR3 is made up of 15 amino acids.

The genes are TRBV27 and TRBJ2-1; D remains unclear. The CDR3 contains 15 residues. V dropped 5 bases and J dropped 6 bases, with 17 bases sitting between them. Germline V CDR1 and CDR2: MNHEY, SMNVEV (reference sequence). The CDR3 loop reads CASSPPKEDSNEQFF. In DNA form, the CDR3 reads TGTGCCAGCAGTCCCCCCAAAGAGGATTCCAATGAGCAGTTCTTC.

The chain links TRBV5-1 to TRBJ2-3; TRBD2 matches 9 bases. Germline CDR1 is SGHRS and CDR2 is YFSETQ. The CDR3 contains 14 residues. After removal of 3 bases from V and 4 bases from J, the junction contained 3 bases not matched to a gene. CDR3 amino acids: CASSWGLASDTQYF. In DNA, the CDR3 is TGCGCCAGCAGCTGGGGACTAGCATCAGATACGCAGTATTTT.

J is TRBJ1-2 and V is TRBV28; TRBD1 aligns across 7 bases. V lost 8 bases, J lost 2 bases, and 5 bases stayed unmatched. There are 13 residues in the CDR3. Germline loops: CDR1 MDHEN, CDR2 SYDVKM. The CDR3 region has the DNA TGTGCCAGCGCCCTACAGGGGAACTATGGCTACACCTTC. Its translation: CASALQGNYGYTF.

The V and J genes are TRBV5-1 and TRBJ1-1, with TRBD1 matching 7 bases. The length of the CDR3 is 15 residues. The J segment lost 1 base and the V segment lost 3 bases, leaving 6 bases of the junction unmatched. CDR1 and CDR2 from the germline V gene are SGHRS and YFSETQ. CDR3 nucleotides: TGCGCCAGCAGCTCGCTGAGACAGGGGAACACTGAAGCTTTCTTT. Amino acids: CASSSLRQGNTEAFF.

This chain links TRBV6-1 with TRBJ2-7; 9 nucleotides align to TRBD1. J was trimmed by 3 bases and V by 4 bases; bases with no gene match: 7. Looked up from germline, CDR1 is MNHNS and CDR2 is SASEGT. There are 15 residues in the CDR3. CDR3 nucleotides: TGTGCCAGCAGTGGGGGACAGGGAAACAACTACGAGCAGTACTTC. It codes for CASSGGQGNNYEQYF.

J is TRBJ2-1 and V is TRBV29-1; 7 nucleotides line up with TRBD1. The CDR3 runs to 15 residues. CDR1 SQVTM and CDR2 ANQGSEA come from the germline V gene. V was pared by 4 bases and J by 4 bases, with 10 bases of the junction left unmatched. In DNA, the CDR3 is TGCAGCGTTGGGAAGGAGACAGGGCCATACAATGAGCAGTTCTTC. It is translated as CSVGKETGPYNEQFF.

This CDR3 reads CASSQVFGNGELFF. The CDR3 DNA is TGCGCCAGCAGCCAAGTCTTCGGGAACGGGGAGCTGTTTTTT. V is TRBV4-1 and J is TRBJ2-2, with D maybe TRBD2 (5 bases). Trimming left V 1 base short and J 7 bases short, with 10 bases between. The germline CDR1 and CDR2 sequences are MGHRA and YSYEKL. The CDR3 is 14 amino acids.

This clone was seen once. V usage is TRBV7-8 and J usage is TRBJ1-1, with D maybe TRBD1 (5 bases). The V end was cut by 5 bases, the J end by 3 bases, with 13 bases between. This CDR3 comprises 14 residues. Germline V lookup: CDR1 SGHVS, CDR2 FQNEAQ. The CDR3, as DNA: TGTGCCAGCAGCCCCCAGGGTTGGTACACTGAAGCTTTCTTT. This encodes CASSPQGWYTEAFF.

J is TRBJ2-7 and V is TRBV6-5; D is unresolved. V lost 0 bases to trimming and J lost 0 bases, with 12 bases between them. Germline V lookup: CDR1 MNHEY, CDR2 SVGAGI. CDR3 size: 16 residues. CDR3 nucleotide sequence: TGTGCCAGCAGTTACTCGTCGAAGCGCAGCTCCTACGAGCAGTACTTC. Translation gives CASSYSSKRSSYEQYF.

This sequence joins TRBV25-1 and TRBJ2-1, with 10 bases lining up with TRBD2. The J segment lost 6 bases and the V segment lost 8 bases, leaving 4 bases of the junction unmatched. Germline-derived CDR1 and CDR2 are MGHDK and SYGVNS. This CDR3 has 13 amino acids. The CDR3 loop is CASCLAGVNEQFF. Here the CDR3 DNA reads TGTGCCAGCTGTCTAGCGGGAGTCAATGAGCAGTTCTTC.

This chain connects TRBV7-9 to TRBJ1-2; D uncertain. Trimming left V 3 bases short and J 2 bases short, with 7 bases between. The V gene's germline CDR1 is SEHNR and CDR2 FQNEAQ (reference sequence). The CDR3 extends over 13 amino acids. Written as DNA, the CDR3 is TGTGCCAGCAGCTTTCGCAGGAACTATGGCTACACCTTC. Translation: CASSFRRNYGYTF.